There are many counts of the clone carrying this TCR beta chain. Germline CDR1 is SGHVS and CDR2 is FQNEAQ. Trimming took 0 bases from V and 9 from J; bases not matched to a gene: 5. The CDR3 is 15 residues long. The source of the sample is a study of regulatory T cells in long-lasting Graves disease. The time point here: newly diagnosed GD, antithyroid drugs for less than 3 months. PBMC RNA served as the TCR library source. Recruitment took place at an endocrinology department in Xi'an, China. Relying on iRepertoire HTBI primers and Arm-PCR of CDR3 regions, the team built TCR beta libraries. TCRdb analysed the multiplex PCR reads with MiXCR anew, one entry per CDR3 protein. The sample yields about 450,000 distinct CDR3 sequences, around 15% seen once. Another study also made use of these data, one on T cells in Graves' hyperthyroidism and ophthalmopathy. That paper adds: Researchers barred patients who had uncontrolled infection, other autoimmune disease, pregnancy or lactation.

The sample here was peripheral blood mononuclear cells (PBMCs), taken at new diagnosis, from a patient treated with antithyroid drugs. The TCR comes from a woman younger than 45 with Graves disease. The chain is built from TRBV7-8 and TRBJ2-1; 10 bases map to TRBD2. Written as DNA, the CDR3 is TGTGCCAGCAGCTTAGCGACTAGCGGGCAGTTTGAGCAGTTCTTC. Its translation is CASSLATSGQFEQFF.